The next 2 T cell receptor beta chains were all read from a single sample in a study of T cell repertoires in cytomegalovirus infection. TCRdb fed the reads into MiXCR, producing one record per CDR3 protein. The repertoire holds 150,000 to 200,000 distinct CDR3 sequences, with approximately 19% as singletons. The sequencing input was PBMCs. All receptors come from a human donor in good health (CMV status not recorded). Some clones in this sample may be carry-over from other donors' samples.

The chain joins TRBV5-1 to TRBJ1-1; unclear D gene. Trimming cost V 1 base and J 6 bases, with 13 bases left between them. The V gene's germline CDR1 is SGHRS and CDR2 YFSETQ. This CDR3 contains 14 residues. The CDR3 DNA follows: TGCGCCAGCAGCTTGTACGGGGTGGGCGCTGAAGCTTTCTTT. Amino acids: CASSLYGVGAEAFF.

This chain connects TRBV7-9 to TRBJ2-1; D remains ambiguous. This CDR3 comprises 13 residues. V was clipped by 4 bases and J by 4 bases, with 8 bases between them. Germline V lookup: CDR1 SEHNR, CDR2 FQNEAQ (reference sequence). The CDR3 nucleotides are TGTGCCAGCAGCTCTAATGGATACAATGAGCAGTTCTTC. Protein sequence: CASSSNGYNEQFF. The whole variable domain, remainder taken from reference TRBV7-9 and TRBJ2-1, is DTGVSQNPRHKITKRGQNVTFRCDPISEHNRLYWYRQTLGQGPEFLTYFQNEAQLEKSRLLSDRFSAERPKGSFSTLEIQRTEQGDSAMYLCASSSNGYNEQFFGPGTRLTVL.